The present entry profiles one TCR beta chain with its context. The CDR3 covers 16 residues. Germline CDR1 and CDR2: SGDLS and YYNGEE. The V gene end was trimmed by 0 bases and the J gene end by 4 bases; junction bases not matched to a gene: 7. The participants were between 18 and 89 years old and came from 20 to 30 US areas. The study recruited exposed participants who had met a COVID-19 case within 2 weeks before entry. As originally analysed: How many nucleated cells were present was estimated from reference gene primer amplification. Produced via immunoSEQ multiplex PCR; TCRdb's table is partial and in-frame only. That table supplies the V and J calls and clone size; D and trimming were determined from the DNA. This table holds around 250,000 clones, around 90% found once. The data are from a study of blood T cell repertoires in COVID-19.

Specimen: PBMCs or T cells enriched from blood (not recorded which). This receptor was obtained from a man aged 45 to 65 who had been exposed to COVID-19. The V call is TRBV9, the J call TRBJ2-3; 8 nucleotides agree with TRBD1. The CDR3 reads CASSVVPGGLADTQYF. CDR3 DNA: TGTGCCAGCAGCGTAGTACCAGGGGGCCTCGCAGATACGCAGTATTTT.